The sequence of this T cell receptor (beta chain) was determined in a study of cytotoxic CD8 clonotypes in ibrutinib-treated CLL. About the research overall: Mean per-sample yields comprised around 250,000 productive templates and roughly 86,000 productive rearrangements.

Findings of the study overall: Measured clonality at baseline was greater than in age-matched healthy donors and tracked with circulating CD8+ T-cell counts.

Concerning this clone: Its antigen is not known.

V lost 4 bases, J lost 7 bases, and 7 bases stayed unmatched. This CDR3 spans 14 amino acids. The germline V gene encodes CDR1 MRHNA and CDR2 SNTAGT. TCRdb keeps only in-frame clones here, not all; method: immunoSEQ multiplex PCR. The data hold over 200,000 clones, with 79% observed a single time. V and J are TRBV6-4 and TRBJ1-1; 9 positions agree with TRBD1. The receptor was isolated from a human donor with chronic lymphocytic leukemia. Here the sequenced sample was PBMCs, taken after 12 months of ibrutinib treatment. CDR3 nucleotide sequence: TGTGCCAGCAGTGCATTGGGACAGGGTGATGAAGCTTTCTTT. As protein: CASSALGQGDEAFF.